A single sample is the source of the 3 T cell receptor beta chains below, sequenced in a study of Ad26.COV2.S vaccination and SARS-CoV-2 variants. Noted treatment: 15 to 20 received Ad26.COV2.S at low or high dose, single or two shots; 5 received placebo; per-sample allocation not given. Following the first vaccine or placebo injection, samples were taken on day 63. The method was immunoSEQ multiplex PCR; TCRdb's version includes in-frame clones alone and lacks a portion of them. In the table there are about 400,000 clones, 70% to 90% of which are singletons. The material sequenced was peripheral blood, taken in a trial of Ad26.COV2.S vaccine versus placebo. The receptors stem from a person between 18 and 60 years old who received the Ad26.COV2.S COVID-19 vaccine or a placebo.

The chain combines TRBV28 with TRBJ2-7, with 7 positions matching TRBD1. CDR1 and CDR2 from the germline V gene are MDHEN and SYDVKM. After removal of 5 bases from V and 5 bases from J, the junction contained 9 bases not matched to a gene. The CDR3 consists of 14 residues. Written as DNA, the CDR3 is TGTGCCAGCAGTCGAGAAGGGGGCCCGGACGAGCAGTACTTC. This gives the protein CASSREGGPDEQYF.

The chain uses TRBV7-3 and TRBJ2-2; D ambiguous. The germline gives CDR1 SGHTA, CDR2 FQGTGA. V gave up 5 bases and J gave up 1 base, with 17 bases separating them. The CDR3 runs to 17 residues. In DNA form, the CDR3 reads TGTGCCAGCAGCCCCGATAGAGGAGAGAGGAACACCGGGGAGCTGTTTTTT. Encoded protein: CASSPDRGERNTGELFF.

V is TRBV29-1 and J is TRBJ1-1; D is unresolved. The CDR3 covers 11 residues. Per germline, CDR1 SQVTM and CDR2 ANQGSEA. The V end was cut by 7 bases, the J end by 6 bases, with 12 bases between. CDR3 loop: CSALEGAEAFF. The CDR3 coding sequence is TGCAGCGCCCTCGAGGGAGCTGAAGCTTTCTTT.